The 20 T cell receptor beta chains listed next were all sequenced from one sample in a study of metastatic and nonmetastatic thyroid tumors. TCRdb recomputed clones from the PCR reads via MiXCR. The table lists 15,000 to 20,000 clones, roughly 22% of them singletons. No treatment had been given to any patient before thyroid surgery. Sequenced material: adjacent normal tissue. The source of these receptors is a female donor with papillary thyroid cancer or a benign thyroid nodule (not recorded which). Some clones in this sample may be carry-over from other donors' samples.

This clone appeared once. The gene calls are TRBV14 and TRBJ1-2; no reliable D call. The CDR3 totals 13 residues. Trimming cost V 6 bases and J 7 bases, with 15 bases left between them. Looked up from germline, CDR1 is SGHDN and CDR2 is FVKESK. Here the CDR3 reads CASRIDGSGGYTF. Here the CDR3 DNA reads TGTGCCAGCAGGATTGACGGGTCCGGTGGCTACACCTTC.

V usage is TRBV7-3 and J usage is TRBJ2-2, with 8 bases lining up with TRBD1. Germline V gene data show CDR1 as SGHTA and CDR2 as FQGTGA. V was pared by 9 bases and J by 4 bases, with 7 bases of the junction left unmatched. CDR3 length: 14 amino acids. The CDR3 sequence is CASRGTGSTGELFF. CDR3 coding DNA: TGTGCCAGTAGAGGGACAGGTTCCACCGGGGAGCTGTTTTTT.

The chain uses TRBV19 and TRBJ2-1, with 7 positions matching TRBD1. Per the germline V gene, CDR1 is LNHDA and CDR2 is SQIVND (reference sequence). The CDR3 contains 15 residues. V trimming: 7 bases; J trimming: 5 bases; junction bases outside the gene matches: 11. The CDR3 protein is CASMTRLGGHNEQFF. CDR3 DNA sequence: TGTGCCAGTATGACCCGGTTAGGGGGCCACAATGAGCAGTTCTTC.

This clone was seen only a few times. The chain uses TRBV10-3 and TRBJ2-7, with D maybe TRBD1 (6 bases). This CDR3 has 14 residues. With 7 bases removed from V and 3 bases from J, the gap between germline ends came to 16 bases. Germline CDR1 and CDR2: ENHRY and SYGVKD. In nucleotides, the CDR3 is TGTGCCATCACCAGGACAGTGGGAGTCTACGAGCAGTACTTC. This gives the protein CAITRTVGVYEQYF.

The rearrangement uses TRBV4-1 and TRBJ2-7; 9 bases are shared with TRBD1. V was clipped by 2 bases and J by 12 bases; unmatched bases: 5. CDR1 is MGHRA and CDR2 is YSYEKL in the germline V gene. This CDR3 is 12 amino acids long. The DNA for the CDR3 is TGCGCCAGCAGCCAATCCGGGACAGGGCTGTACTTC. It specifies CASSQSGTGLYF.

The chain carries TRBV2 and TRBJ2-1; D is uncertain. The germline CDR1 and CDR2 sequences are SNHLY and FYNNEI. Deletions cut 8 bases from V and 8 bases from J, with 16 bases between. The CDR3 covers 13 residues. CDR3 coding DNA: TGTGCCAGCCGTATTGGGCGTTTGGATGAGCAGTTCTTC. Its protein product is CASRIGRLDEQFF.

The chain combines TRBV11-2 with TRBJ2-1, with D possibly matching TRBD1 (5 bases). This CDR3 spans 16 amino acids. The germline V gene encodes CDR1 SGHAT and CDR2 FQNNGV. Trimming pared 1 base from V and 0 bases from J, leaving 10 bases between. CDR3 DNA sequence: TGTGCCAGCAGCTTAGTGCGACAGAGCTCCTACAATGAGCAGTTCTTC. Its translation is CASSLVRQSSYNEQFF.

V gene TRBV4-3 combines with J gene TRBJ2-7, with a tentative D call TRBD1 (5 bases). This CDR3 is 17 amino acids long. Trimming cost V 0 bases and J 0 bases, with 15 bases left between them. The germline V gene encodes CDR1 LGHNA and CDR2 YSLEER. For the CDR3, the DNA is TGCGCCAGCAGCCAAGATGGCACAGGTACAAGCTCCTACGAGCAGTACTTC. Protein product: CASSQDGTGTSSYEQYF.

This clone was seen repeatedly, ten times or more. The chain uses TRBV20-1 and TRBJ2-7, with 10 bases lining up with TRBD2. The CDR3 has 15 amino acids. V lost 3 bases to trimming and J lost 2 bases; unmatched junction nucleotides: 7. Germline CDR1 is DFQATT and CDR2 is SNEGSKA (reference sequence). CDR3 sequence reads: CSARGSSGRTYEQYF. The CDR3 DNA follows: TGCAGTGCTAGGGGTTCTAGCGGGAGAACCTACGAGCAGTACTTC.

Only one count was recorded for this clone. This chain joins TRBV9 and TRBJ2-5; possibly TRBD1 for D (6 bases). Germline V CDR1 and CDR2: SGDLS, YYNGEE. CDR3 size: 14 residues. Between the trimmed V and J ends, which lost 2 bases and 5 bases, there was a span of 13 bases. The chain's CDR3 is CASSVSGVGETQYF. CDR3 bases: TGTGCCAGCAGCGTGTCAGGGGTGGGGGAGACCCAGTACTTC.

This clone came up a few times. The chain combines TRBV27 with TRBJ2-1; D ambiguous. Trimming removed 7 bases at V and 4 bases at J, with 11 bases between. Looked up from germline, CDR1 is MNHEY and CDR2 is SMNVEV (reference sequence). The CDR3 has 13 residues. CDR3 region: CASTRAKYNEQFF. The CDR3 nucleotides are TGTGCCAGCACCCGGGCCAAATACAATGAGCAGTTCTTC.

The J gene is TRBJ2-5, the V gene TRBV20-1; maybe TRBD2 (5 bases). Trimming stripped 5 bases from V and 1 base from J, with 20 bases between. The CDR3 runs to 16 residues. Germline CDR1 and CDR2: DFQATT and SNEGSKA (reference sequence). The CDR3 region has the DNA TGCAGTGCTCGTCCCGTGTTGGACTGGTCCCAAGAGACCCAGTACTTC. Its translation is CSARPVLDWSQETQYF.

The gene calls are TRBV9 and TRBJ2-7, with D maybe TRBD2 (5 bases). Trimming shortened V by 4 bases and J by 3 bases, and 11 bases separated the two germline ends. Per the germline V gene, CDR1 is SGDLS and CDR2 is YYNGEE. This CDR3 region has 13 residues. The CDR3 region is CASSSGGYYEQYF. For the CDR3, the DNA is TGTGCCAGCAGCAGCGGCGGATACTACGAGCAGTACTTC.

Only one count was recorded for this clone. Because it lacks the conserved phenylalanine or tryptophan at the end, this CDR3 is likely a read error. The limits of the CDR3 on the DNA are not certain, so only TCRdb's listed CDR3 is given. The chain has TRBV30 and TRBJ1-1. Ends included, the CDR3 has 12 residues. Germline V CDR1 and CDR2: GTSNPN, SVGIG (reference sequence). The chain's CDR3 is CAWSMGNTEAVL.

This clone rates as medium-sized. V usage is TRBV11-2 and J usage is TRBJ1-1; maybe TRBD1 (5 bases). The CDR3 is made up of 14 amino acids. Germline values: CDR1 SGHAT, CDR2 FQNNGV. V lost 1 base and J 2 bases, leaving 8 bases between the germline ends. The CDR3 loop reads CASSLVGGNTEAFF. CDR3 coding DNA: TGTGCCAGCAGCTTAGTGGGGGGAAACACTGAAGCTTTCTTT.

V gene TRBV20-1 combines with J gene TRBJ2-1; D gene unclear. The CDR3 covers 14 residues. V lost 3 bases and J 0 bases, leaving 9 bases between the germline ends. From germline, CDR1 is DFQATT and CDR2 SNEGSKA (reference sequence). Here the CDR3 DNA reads TGCAGTGCTAGGGACCACTCCTCCTACAATGAGCAGTTCTTC. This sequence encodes CSARDHSSYNEQFF.

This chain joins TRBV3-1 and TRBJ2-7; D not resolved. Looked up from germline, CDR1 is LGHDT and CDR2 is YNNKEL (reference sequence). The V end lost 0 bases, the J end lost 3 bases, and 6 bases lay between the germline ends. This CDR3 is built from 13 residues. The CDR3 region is CASSQEALYEQYF. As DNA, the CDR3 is TGTGCCAGCAGCCAAGAGGCCCTCTACGAGCAGTACTTC.

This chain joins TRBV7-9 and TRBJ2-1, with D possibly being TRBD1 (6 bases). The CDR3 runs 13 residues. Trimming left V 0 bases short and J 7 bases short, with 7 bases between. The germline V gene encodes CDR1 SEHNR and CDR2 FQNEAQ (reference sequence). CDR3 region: CASSLAQGNEQFF. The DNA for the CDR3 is TGTGCCAGCAGCTTAGCACAGGGAAATGAGCAGTTCTTC.

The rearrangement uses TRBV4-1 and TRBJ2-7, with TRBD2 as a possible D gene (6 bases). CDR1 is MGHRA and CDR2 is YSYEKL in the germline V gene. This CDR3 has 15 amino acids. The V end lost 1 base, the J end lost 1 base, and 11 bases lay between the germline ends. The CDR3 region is CASSQGGGSSYEQYF. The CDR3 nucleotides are TGCGCCAGCAGCCAAGGTGGGGGGAGTTCCTACGAGCAGTACTTC.

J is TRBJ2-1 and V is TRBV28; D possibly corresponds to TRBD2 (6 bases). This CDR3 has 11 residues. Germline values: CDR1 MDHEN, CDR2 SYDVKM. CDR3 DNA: TGTGGGGCGGAGGGGAGACATGAGCAGTTCTTC. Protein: CGAEGRHEQFF.